These 5 T cell receptor beta chains were all obtained from the same sample, sequenced in a study of CD8+CD57+ T cells in acquired aplastic anemia. Template material for TCR beta VDJ and CDR3 profiling consisted of genomic DNA. TCRdb used MiXCR to reprocess the reads, holding one entry per CDR3 protein. The sample has 150,000 to 200,000 distinct CDR3 sequences; approximately 40% are singletons. The sample taken for sequencing was sorted CD4+, CD8+, or CD8+CD57+ T cells (not recorded which) from PBMCs. The receptors derive from a human donor in good health.

This chain joins TRBV24-1 and TRBJ2-7; D not certain. The CDR3 contains 13 residues. Trimming cost V 3 bases and J 2 bases, with 7 bases left between them. Per germline, CDR1 KGHDR and CDR2 SFDVKD. The CDR3 reads CATSDTKTYEQYF. CDR3 sequence (DNA): TGTGCCACCAGTGATACAAAGACCTACGAGCAGTACTTC.

This clonotype was seen only a few times. This rearrangement joins TRBV7-8 to TRBJ2-7; possibly TRBD1 for D (6 bases). CDR1 and CDR2 (germline): SGHVS, FQNEAQ. V was clipped by 5 bases and J by 0 bases, with 17 bases between them. The CDR3 spans 16 residues. CDR3 region: CASSLSRGTPSYEQYF. The CDR3 DNA reads TGTGCCAGCAGCCTAAGTAGAGGGACACCCTCCTACGAGCAGTACTTC. Looking up the rest from reference TRBV7-8 and TRBJ2-7 gives the full variable domain: GAGVSQSPRYKVAKRGQDVALRCDPISGHVSLFWYQQALGQGPEFLTYFQNEAQLDKSGLPSDRFFAERPEGSVSTLKIQRTQQEDSAVYLCASSLSRGTPSYEQYFGPGTRLTVT.

As for this clonotype: It may be a read error: a sequence one base away is much more abundant. CDR3 in DNA: TGCGCCAGCAGCGTTGACAGGGAAGGGGGTGAGCAGTTCTTC. Its protein is CASSVDREGGEQFF. V gene TRBV5-1 combines with J gene TRBJ2-1, with 7 bases that match TRBD1. The junction had 10 bases not matched to a gene; V was cut back by 4 bases and J by 9 bases. Germline V gene sequence: CDR1 SGHRS, CDR2 YFSETQ. This CDR3 contains 14 residues.

This clonotype was seen a handful of times. The J gene is TRBJ2-1, the V gene TRBV18, with TRBD2 matching over 9 bases. The V and J ends lost 1 base and 2 bases, in that order; junction bases with no gene match: 12. The CDR3 loop spans 19 amino acids. Germline CDR1 and CDR2: KGHSH and LQKENI. CDR3 sequence (DNA): TGTGCCAGCTCACCACGGGTGAGGAGCGGGGGGAACACCTACAATGAGCAGTTCTTC. As protein: CASSPRVRSGGNTYNEQFF. The full variable domain, with the rest looked up from reference TRBV18 and TRBJ2-1, is NAGVMQNPRHLVRRRGQEARLRCSPMKGHSHVYWYRQLPEEGLKFMVYLQKENIIDESGMPKERFSAEFPKEGPSILRIQQVVRGDSAAYFCASSPRVRSGGNTYNEQFFGPGTRLTVL.

The chain uses TRBV28 and TRBJ1-5; unclear D gene. The CDR3 totals 11 residues. The V gene lost 9 bases and the J gene lost 7 bases, with 10 bases spanning the gap. Germline CDR1 reads MDHEN; CDR2 reads SYDVKM. CDR3 DNA: TGTGCCAGTAGAACAGAGCAGCCCCAGCATTTT. Protein: CASRTEQPQHF.